These T cell receptor beta chains were read from a single sample in a study of T cell responses to AZD1222 COVID-19 vaccine. TCRdb keeps only in-frame clones here, not all; method: immunoSEQ multiplex PCR. The repertoire has 150,000 to 200,000 clones, more than 85% of them found once; the top ten carry 0.7% to 0.9%. The specimen comprised peripheral blood, sampled on day 0 of AZD1222 vaccination. The receptors were sampled from an adult in good health. Both conserved end residues are part of each CDR3.

TRBV19 CASTDTTTTYYGYTF
TRBV19 CASSKNVHTNTEAFF
TRBV9 CASSLRGQETQYF
TRBV27 CASSLSGPLYEKLFF
TRBV19 CASSIIAGALGNQPQHF
TRBV6-5 CASREGQALTPQHF
TRBV6-6 CASSFIEDGYNEQFF
TRBV5-1 CASSLGSIGTDSGNTIYF
TRBV7-8 CASSLVRTGPPRASYEQYF
TRBV7-9 CASSSGTGEKLFF
TRBV28 CASNGPMNTEAFF
TRBV4-2 CASSHGIGQTGNTEAFF
TRBV5-1 CASSTGRTNEKLFF
TRBV6-4 CASSDSSGGGADTQYF
TRBV30 CAWGQGAPEAFF
TRBV23-1 CASSQWNMNTEAFF
TRBV29-1 CSVDLLLASGEANYGYTF
TRBV2 CASSGGLATQYF
TRBV6-5 CASSYSGTSGGNEQFF
TRBV6-5 CASSRTGFGRGYTF
TRBV28 CASSPLRTGTYTEAFF
TRBV24-1 CATSDTSKGPGNEQFF
TRBV5-1 CASSLVLGSHEQYF
TRBV11-2 CASSLQEGYEQYF
TRBV5-4 CASSLGVSNEKLFF
TRBV30 CAWSVGGGGPYEQYF
TRBV27 CASSWTGLGTEAFF
TRBV28 CASIGGGFYNEQFF
TRBV5-4 CASSLTRQSNYGYTF
TRBV6-5 CASSLQGADQPQHF
TRBV7-2 CASSLQLDRVVGYTF
TRBV6-1 CASSETSVSPLHF
TRBV12-5 CASGFGVGSPLHF
TRBV7-6 CASTKLDRKAETQYF
TRBV19 CASSPSQTRYEQYF
TRBV6-1 CASSERARGLFF
TRBV7-9 CASSSRQVATNEKLFF
TRBV6-5 CASSRAGGAIYGYTF
TRBV19 CASSIGRVADTQYF
TRBV5-1 CASSSGRGSEGYTF
TRBV19 CASSTTSPLREKLFF
TRBV19 CASSIRGQGAIHTF
TRBV28 CASSSTGALANYGYTF
TRBV9 CASSVGGTLNTGELFF
TRBV5-1 CASSFPDRGGAIYF
TRBV2 CASSGLAGNTGELFF
TRBV6-2/TRBV6-3 CASSQKVTQYF
TRBV4-2 CASSRGQGAYSNQPQHF
TRBV19 CASSPIPRRIQPQHF
TRBV11-1 CASSFHRTEAFF
TRBV4-1 CASSLLLAGISYNEQFF
TRBV10-2 CASSGDRGRYTIYF
TRBV27 CASSFYPSSYNSPLHF
TRBV6-4 CATVNLGRTEAFF
TRBV30 CAWGGQGRTEAFF
TRBV5-1 CASSLDYGNTIYF
TRBV19 CASSIWGQPQHF
TRBV5-1 CASRPGQGIGGYTF
TRBV7-9 CASSLFEVNYGYTF
TRBV30 CAWSSNYLEQFF